This TCR beta chain was sequenced during a study of T cell responses to AZD1222 COVID-19 vaccine (dated by TCRdb to about 2021). In terms of the full investigation: TCR sequencing covered 233 trial participants: nearly 210 given two doses of AZD1222 and 26 given two doses of MenACWY control vaccine. Trial participants were enrolled into age subgroups of 18-55, 56-69 and 70-plus years, which contained about 150, 28 and 57 TCR-sequenced participants, respectively.

The CDR3 regions of human TCRbeta chains were analyzed by immunosequencing. On the study's bioinformatics: Repertoire TCRs were checked for matches against a reference library of SARS-CoV-2-specific TCRs that had been generated using the MIRA antigen-specificity platform. Breadth was defined as the fraction of unique TCRs that were SARS-CoV-2-associated, and depth was defined as the fraction of total T cells that were SARS-CoV-2-associated. Using the MIRA data, every spike-specific TCR was mapped to the spike region that the TCR reacted to and assigned to either a CD4 or a CD8 class. Log10-transformed breadth and depth values were compared by one-way ANOVA with Sidak's multiple comparisons tests. TCRdb stores this immuneACCESS table with in-frame sequences only. Part of the clones is absent; in the studies checked, under half of the shortfall reflects unresolved V genes, and no reason is known for the rest. The V and J calls and the clone size are those of that table, but D and trimming were determined from the DNA. The sample contains around 99,000 clones, 91% of them found a single time. The top ten clonotypes cover 7.5% to 9.5% of the sample.

About this clone itself: The antigen it recognizes is unknown. No qualities accompany the bases; no much larger clone lies one base away.

Between the V and J ends, shortened by 5 bases and 2 bases respectively, the junction contains 13 bases. The CDR3, cysteine through phenylalanine, is 15 amino acids long. Solely the CDR3 DNA is kept, with 45 bases framed from the first base. The germline V gene supplies CDR1 MNHEY and CDR2 SVGAGI. Study-wide findings and limitations: Most participants were white British and females outnumbered males, and the authors suggested that clonal diversity may have been underestimated. Nearly half of unique spike-specific TCRs reportedly recognized epitopes outside regions mutated in the B.1.351 and B.1.1.7 variants. Spike-specific TCR breadth and depth rose significantly after two AZD1222 doses compared with day 0 and with MenACWY recipients. The whole spike protein was spanned by vaccine-associated CD4 TCRs, and dominant responses were seen in regions 160-218 and 743-854. Conclusions about previously exposed vaccinees are limited, since just five to seven AZD1222 recipients were seropositive for SARS-CoV-2 at baseline. In the small 56-69-year group, the increase in depth fell short of significance, most likely because of low power. Because no day 14 peak-response samples were available, repertoires were characterized only after the peak T cell response.

The sample's time point label, in plain terms: about 28 days (+/-7) after the second vaccine dose. Because spike-specific TCR depth and breadth did not differ between the two schedules, AZD1222 recipients who got a second dose at roughly 4 weeks were pooled with those who got a second dose at roughly 12 weeks. Samples from vaccinated people were obtained from the UK trials COV001 and COV002, which included a single-blind randomized controlled phase 2/3 trial of AZD1222 (ChAdOx1 nCoV-19) in healthy adults. For TCRbeta chain sequencing, PBMC samples from trial participants were taken at day 0 and at day 28 after the second dose.

The TCR was taken from an adult who received the AZD1222 COVID-19 vaccine. The sequence links TRBV6-5 to TRBJ2-1; TRBD2 could be the D gene, as 5 bases match. This specimen consisted of peripheral blood, obtained 28 days after the second AZD1222 dose. The nucleotide sequence reads as follows: TGTGCCAGCAGTAACCGGGAACCCACCTACAATGAGCAGTTCTTC. Its protein product is CASSNREPTYNEQFF.